The sequence of this TCR beta chain was determined in a study of cytomegalovirus exposure and HLA in healthy donors (dated by TCRdb to the late 2010s). General notes on the study: According to an earlier analysis of around 600 of the donors, 150 million to 200 million T cells yielded 95 million to 140 million unique TCR beta sequences and 276 Gb of sequence data. The aim of the study was to test whether cataloging public T cell receptors could identify signatures of past pathogen exposure. To predict cytomegalovirus infection status, the study combined high-throughput TCR immunosequencing, statistical association of individual TCRs with disease status, and machine learning. Of the 350 to 450 genotyped donors, roughly 80% fell in the genetic ancestry cluster associated with self-reported Caucasian donors. Every repertoire in the discovery cohort had been generated on one and the same sequencing platform. HLA typing included class I and class II loci at four-digit resolution. To decide whether each TCR beta V gene segment behaved as functional or pseudogenic, an earlier analysis of some 580 of the donors relied on high-throughput TCR beta sequencing. Approximately 310 gigabases of sequencing data and approximately 92 million unique TCR sequences made up an early release that covered over 550 HLA-typed donors. Genome-wide SNP genotypes for about 65% of the 666 donors were used in a later genetic analysis, which treated that subset as a discovery cohort. Because of strong linkage in the cohort, 5 or 6 DR-DQ haplotypes were treated as single units for association and clustering. In the later analysis, no new phenotypic data were used to find candidate immune exposures; instead, reliance was placed on TCR beta sequences and their occurrence across donors. A later analysis re-examined previously published TCR beta repertoires from 500 to 700 donors and added high-resolution HLA genotyping to investigate patterns of TCR occurrence. Along with the approximately 700-subject first cohort, a separate validation cohort of approximately 110 different subjects was used. The study profiled the T cell repertoires of 500 to 800 subjects by immunosequencing and related them to cytomegalovirus serostatus. Typing coverage varied by locus: roughly 629-640 donors for A, B, C, DRB1 and DQB1; roughly 560 for DQA1; nearly 610 for DPA1; approximately 470 for DPB1. Donor age, sex, ethnicity and CMV serostatus were compiled alongside the repertoire data. On average, roughly 240,000 unique TCR beta nucleotide sequences were sequenced per donor among about 400 genotyped donors of the cohort, with approximately 18% of those sequences being non-productive.

Worth noting for this clone: The antigen it binds to is not known. No base quality values were provided; no much bigger clone lies one nucleotide off.

The cohort consisted of some 670 healthy bone marrow donors. Cohort members were all nominally healthy when sampled, although unrecorded immune exposures were likely present. The donor tested CMV seronegative, placing the donor among the 300 to 450 seronegative members of the cohort. A peripheral blood sample was collected from each donor, and TCR beta sequencing was performed on peripheral blood mononuclear cells. Genomic DNA was extracted from the blood cell samples with the Qiagen DNeasy Blood Extraction Kit. Paper-wide results and their limitations: Because counts were too low, about 17 rarely observed V segments, including chromosome 9 orphons, were excluded from the earlier analysis of several hundred of the donors. Most TCR sequences were seen in very few donors, while some public TCRs were found in many individuals. Specific HLA alleles were associated with 16,951 TCR beta sequences at a false discovery rate of 0.05 in a later analysis. The classifier was reported to diagnose cytomegalovirus status with high specificity and sensitivity in both the original and validation cohorts. A later analysis found that HLA-associated TCR beta chains were more clonally expanded and had lower generation probabilities than equally common non-associated chains. Assigning TCR associations to individual alleles was difficult when HLA alleles, especially DR and DQ, strongly co-occurred. The cohort was sequenced for TCR beta chains only, and without alpha or paired-chain data the features that could be detected were limited. The 87-base-pair reads could not distinguish some IMGT-functional V segments, including TRBV6-2 and TRBV6-3, so those segments were excluded. Roughly uniform sequencing depth across donors was assumed in presence/absence analyses, although this assumption may not hold. Correlated functional status among segregating V segments might be attributable to linkage disequilibrium, but an unknown experimental factor could not be ruled out. In vitro tests confirmed that a few of the cytomegalovirus-associated TCR beta chains recognize cytomegalovirus antigens. The sequencing pipeline was judged likely to have produced a cluster of highly shared sequence variants as a technical artifact. A later genetic analysis reported fewer N-insertions in productive TCRs among donors in an Asian-associated ancestry cluster than the roughly 700-donor mean. It was suggested by the authors that the approach could potentially be generalized to other disease states and immunological phenotypes. A further reported finding was that TCR beta sequences accurately predicted the HLA-A and HLA-B alleles for most subjects in the first cohort. A later analysis reported that several top co-occurrence clusters appeared linked to parvovirus B19, influenza, CMV and Epstein-Barr virus. In an earlier analysis of under 600 of the donors, most TCR beta V segments were observed in productive rearrangements about 90% or about 30% of the time, broadly matching IMGT annotations. According to a later analysis, TCR association rates differed among HLA loci, with DRB1 alleles showing the most associated TCRs and HLA-C alleles showing the fewest. A total of 150 or so TCR beta chains were listed by the study as associated with cytomegalovirus. CMV serostatus was the only immune exposure information available for the cohort. In a later analysis, most CMV-associated TCR beta chains were found to appear HLA-restricted, with HLA associations seemingly driven largely by CMV exposure. HLA typing was unavailable for some donors at each locus, so association tests used only the typed subset. In a later genetic analysis, a missense DCLRE1C variant was associated with V-gene and J-gene trimming of TCR beta chains, and the association was replicated in an independent cohort.

For this chain, trimming is 1 base at the V end and 1 base at the J end, and the number of junction bases without a gene match is 7. From a lookup of the germline V gene (reference sequence), CDR1 and CDR2 are SEHNR and FQNEAQ. The CDR3 contains 17 residues, cysteine and phenylalanine counted. Here the CDR3 DNA is all that survives: 51 bases in frame from base 1. Receptor libraries were prepared by the immunoSEQ multiplex PCR assay. The multiplex PCR relied on a mix of 60 forward primers for TCR Vbeta segments and 13 reverse primers for TCR Jbeta segments. The CDR3 region of rearranged TCR beta genes was amplified from genomic DNA with a multiplex PCR assay. On the Illumina HiSeq System, the amplified TCR beta libraries were sequenced as 87-base-pair reads. The study's processing was this. In a later analysis, tens of millions of unique TCR beta chains were counted across the approximately 670 repertoires, and roughly 11 million of these chains were shared by at least two donors. Raw reads were error-corrected and collapsed into unique sequences by a nearest-neighbor algorithm in which closely related sequences were merged to remove PCR and sequencing errors. CDR3 sequences were aligned to IMGT reference sequences to assign V, D and J gene segments. For a sequence to be retained, a match of at least six nucleotides was required to both a V gene segment and a J gene segment. Rearrangements were classified as productive when the CDR3 lacked stop codons and remained in frame with V and J, and all other rearrangements were classified as non-productive. Following IMGT convention, CDR3 was defined as the stretch from the second conserved V-encoded cysteine up to the conserved J-encoded phenylalanine. Sequences without an unambiguous match to a single V gene segment were excluded from the earlier analysis of almost 600 of the donors. An earlier analysis of just under 600 of the donors called V segments functional above 56.7% productive rearrangements and segregating when the between-donor standard deviation exceeded 5%. To diagnose cytomegalovirus status from the catalog of TCR beta chain sequences, a statistical classification framework was built. V and J gene assignment, in a later analysis, came from comparing TCR nucleotide sequences with IMGT/GENE-DB human TR gene sequences. Using the TCRdist pipeline, a later analysis assigned CDR3 sequences along with most-parsimonious VDJ recombination scenarios. In a later analysis, each TCR beta chain was defined by its CDR3 amino acid sequence together with its V-gene family, and reads without a unique V-gene family were excluded. A later analysis removed several hundred highly shared, low-generation-probability nucleotide sequences to deal with suspected cross-contamination and a sequencing artifact. In a later analysis, a clonal expansion index for each public chain was calculated from normalized within-repertoire ranks of inferred template counts. A later analysis computed generation probabilities with a VDJ recombination model fitted to out-of-frame rearrangements, and checked the results against IGoR. Hypergeometric tests were used in a later analysis to score TCR-TCR, TCR-HLA and TCR-CMV co-occurrence, with a repertoire-size bias correction applied to the TCR pairs. False discovery rates were estimated in a later analysis by permuting HLA or CMV assignments 20 times. In a later analysis, co-occurring TCRs were grouped using DBSCAN, with TCRdist sequence similarity added in when clustering inside HLA-allele-positive subsets. Co-occurrence clustering excluded repertoires with fewer than 30,000 or more than 120,000 public chains, plus five with anomalous nucleotide sharing. TCRdb carries this immuneACCESS record with in-frame sequences only. Its versions omit some clonotypes, under half of them owing to an unresolved V gene in the studies checked, with the rest unexplained. Clonal size and the V and J genes are those of that table, whereas D and trimming came from the DNA. For this sample the table gives under 200,000 clones, of which approximately 71% were detected only once. Together, the top ten hold approximately 1.5% of the sample.

The chain uses TRBV7-9 and TRBJ1-5; 7 bases in between match TRBD1. The sequence was obtained from a man in his fifties in good health and CMV-seronegative. The material sequenced was PBMCs. The CDR3 amino acid sequence is: CASSLEGQVLSNQPQHF. The nucleotide sequence is given as TGTGCCAGCAGCTTAGAAGGACAGGTTCTGAGCAATCAGCCCCAGCATTTT.